The 23 T cell receptor beta chains below all came from one sample that was sequenced in a study of shared clonotypes between healthy human individuals. Assay used: immunoSEQ multiplex PCR; TCRdb lists only in-frame clones, some missing. The sample consists of some 500,000 clones, 95% to 96% of them appearing once. Sequencing was carried out using naive CD4+ T cells sorted from blood. Subset reported: CD45RA+ positively selected. Receptors were obtained from a woman under 40 in good health.

The chain has TRBV5-1 and TRBJ2-2; D is undetermined. V was clipped by 0 bases and J by 3 bases, with 6 bases between them. Germline V gene data show CDR1 as SGHRS and CDR2 as YFSETQ. The CDR3 runs to 14 residues. CDR3 in DNA: TGCGCCAGCAGCTTGGCATGGGACACCGGGGAGCTGTTTTTT. This sequence encodes CASSLAWDTGELFF.

In nucleotides, the CDR3 is TGTGCCAGCAGCCACGCCTATATTAGACCTAATGAAAAACTGTTTTTT. It yields the protein CASSHAYIRPNEKLFF. The chain employs TRBV5-6 and TRBJ1-4; D not resolved. The ends were cut back, 4 bases at V and 3 bases at J, with 16 bases in the middle. The CDR3 extends over 16 amino acids. The V gene's germline CDR1 is SGHDT and CDR2 YYEEEE.

The chain has TRBV21-1 and TRBJ2-2; the table calls TRBD2, which could not be checked here. TRBV21-1 is a listed pseudogene. CDR3 size: 17 residues. The CDR3 region is CASSKGPRTSGTGELFF. The CDR3 DNA follows: TGTGCCAGCAGCAAAGGCCCGAGGACTAGCGGCACCGGGGAGCTGTTTTTT.

V usage is TRBV25-1 and J usage is TRBJ1-2; weak D call: TRBD1 (6 bases). Trimming took off 4 bases at V and 2 bases at J, with 11 bases between the two ends. Germline V gene lookup returns CDR1 MGHDK and CDR2 SYGVNS. There are 14 residues in the CDR3. The CDR3 protein is CASSGRDTNYGYTF. The CDR3 region has the DNA TGTGCCAGCAGTGGCCGGGACACCAACTATGGCTACACCTTC.

The rearrangement uses TRBV19 and TRBJ2-3; D is undetermined. V was shortened by 5 bases and J by 3 bases, with 18 bases between the two germline ends. The CDR3 is 16 residues long. Per germline, CDR1 LNHDA and CDR2 SQIVND (reference sequence). The CDR3 coding sequence is TGTGCCAGTAGTCCCCCCGGCCGGTTGCGTACAGATACGCAGTATTTT. This sequence encodes CASSPPGRLRTDTQYF.

The V and J genes are TRBV18 and TRBJ2-1; D not certain. Germline V gene sequence: CDR1 KGHSH, CDR2 LQKENI. This CDR3 region has 15 residues. Trimming pared 1 base from V and 0 bases from J, leaving 7 bases between. CDR3 nucleotide sequence: TGTGCCAGCTCACCACGGGTCAACTCCTACAATGAGCAGTTCTTC. Translated: CASSPRVNSYNEQFF.

The genes are TRBV7-9 and TRBJ1-3, with a tentative D call TRBD1 (6 bases). Germline CDR1 SEHNR, CDR2 FQNEAQ (reference sequence). This CDR3 spans 15 amino acids. Deletions cut 2 bases from V and 4 bases from J, with 12 bases between. The CDR3 sequence is CASSLRAGDGNTIYF. CDR3 in DNA: TGTGCCAGCAGCTTAAGGGCAGGGGACGGAAACACCATATATTTT.

This sequence joins TRBV21-1 and TRBJ1-4; the table's D gene call, TRBD1, was not cross checked with the DNA. TRBV21-1 is termed a pseudogene. The CDR3 is 15 amino acids. In DNA, the CDR3 is TGTGCCAGCAGCAAGAGGGGGACCCCAGGTGAAAAACTGTTTTTT. This encodes CASSKRGTPGEKLFF.

This clone was picked up a small number of times. V gene TRBV7-9 combines with J gene TRBJ1-2; the D is unclear. Trimming took 4 bases from V and 8 from J, leaving 17 bases between them. This CDR3 is 14 amino acids long. Germline V gene lookup returns CDR1 SEHNR and CDR2 FQNEAQ (reference sequence). In nucleotides, the CDR3 is TGTGCCAGCAGCTCCTGGCGGTCAGCTTGGGGCTACACCTTC. Translated: CASSSWRSAWGYTF.

The V gene is TRBV2, the J gene TRBJ2-1, with 9 nucleotides matching TRBD2. The ends lost 10 bases at V and 9 bases at J; junction bases unmatched: 10. The germline gives CDR1 SNHLY, CDR2 FYNNEI. The CDR3 sequence is 13 residues long. The CDR3 coding sequence is TGTGCCACCCAACAGCGGGAGGATACTGAGCAGTTCTTC. Protein: CATQQREDTEQFF.

The chain combines TRBV28 with TRBJ1-4, with D possibly matching TRBD1 (6 bases). The V end was cut by 7 bases, the J end by 2 bases, with 11 bases between. Germline V gene sequence: CDR1 MDHEN, CDR2 SYDVKM. The CDR3 length is 14 residues. The CDR3 protein is CASKRGATNEKLFF. In nucleotides, the CDR3 is TGTGCCAGCAAAAGGGGGGCGACTAATGAAAAACTGTTTTTT. Complete variable domain (other parts from reference TRBV28 and TRBJ1-4): DVKVTQSSRYLVKRTGEKVFLECVQDMDHENMFWYRQDPGLGLRLIYFSYDVKMKEKGDIPEGYSVSREKKERFSLILESASTNQTSMYLCASKRGATNEKLFFGSGTQLSVL.

About this clone itself: This same CDR3 is encoded by further DNA sequences in the sample. V is TRBV6-6 and J is TRBJ2-3, with a possible D match to TRBD1 (6 bases). Between the trimmed V and J ends, which lost 6 bases and 3 bases, there was a span of 10 bases. The CDR3 is made up of 13 amino acids. Germline V gene sequence: CDR1 MNHNY, CDR2 SVGAGI (reference sequence). Here the CDR3 DNA reads TGTGCCAGCAGATCCACAGGGACAGATACGCAGTATTTT. Its translation is CASRSTGTDTQYF.

The V and J genes are TRBV27 and TRBJ2-2; 7 bases map to TRBD1. CDR1 is MNHEY and CDR2 is SMNVEV in the germline V gene (reference sequence). This CDR3 has 15 residues. The J segment lost 4 bases and the V segment lost 3 bases, leaving 5 bases of the junction unmatched. The CDR3 sequence is CASSLTGRGTGELFF. The DNA for the CDR3 is TGTGCCAGCAGTTTGACAGGGAGAGGCACCGGGGAGCTGTTTTTT.

This clone was seen once. The chain carries TRBV28 and TRBJ2-7, with D possibly TRBD2 on 6 matching bases. V lost 3 bases and J lost 4, with 16 bases in between. The CDR3 covers 15 residues. From germline, CDR1 is MDHEN and CDR2 SYDVKM. The CDR3 region is CASSFSQAGKYEQYF. The CDR3, as DNA: TGTGCCAGCAGTTTCTCTCAGGCGGGGAAATACGAGCAGTACTTC.

The chain links TRBV18 to TRBJ2-7, with 11 nucleotides matching TRBD2. The CDR3 runs to 18 residues. Germline-derived CDR1 and CDR2 are KGHSH and LQKENI. With 3 bases clipped from V and 0 bases from J, the junction kept 10 bases outside the gene matches. CDR3 in DNA: TGTGCCAGCTCACCTGCCACTAGCGGGGGAGGGGACTCCTACGAGCAGTACTTC. Its translation is CASSPATSGGGDSYEQYF.

The genes are TRBV19 and TRBJ2-2; D uncertain. Germline-derived CDR1 and CDR2 are LNHDA and SQIVND (reference sequence). V lost 5 bases and J lost 7, with 11 bases in between. This CDR3 region has 13 residues. CDR3 sequence reads: CASSALKGGELFF. CDR3 nucleotides: TGTGCCAGTAGTGCCCTAAAGGGCGGGGAGCTGTTTTTT.

The genes are TRBV5-1 and TRBJ2-3; 8 positions match TRBD2. With V trimmed by 4 bases and J by 3 bases, 10 bases remained unmatched. Per germline, CDR1 SGHRS and CDR2 YFSETQ. This CDR3 spans 16 amino acids. This CDR3 reads CASSTGSLAETDTQYF. CDR3 sequence (DNA): TGCGCCAGCAGCACTGGCTCACTAGCGGAAACAGATACGCAGTATTTT. Full variable domain (remainder filled in from reference TRBV5-1 and TRBJ2-3): KAGVTQTPRYLIKTRGQQVTLSCSPISGHRSVSWYQQTPGQGLQFLFEYFSETQRNKGNFPGRFSGRQFSNSRSEMNVSTLELGDSALYLCASSTGSLAETDTQYFGPGTRLTVL.

The J gene is TRBJ1-1, the V gene TRBV5-1; D ambiguous. V shed 2 bases and J shed 1 base, with 9 bases lying between them. Germline V CDR1 and CDR2: SGHRS, YFSETQ. The length of the CDR3 is 14 residues. The CDR3 DNA is TGCGCCAGCAGCTTATGGCGTACGAACACTGAAGCTTTCTTT. Protein: CASSLWRTNTEAFF.

The rearrangement joins TRBV5-1 to TRBJ2-7; 7 bases agree with TRBD1. This CDR3 spans 14 amino acids. V lost 4 bases to trimming and J lost 3 bases; unmatched junction nucleotides: 7. Per germline, CDR1 SGHRS and CDR2 YFSETQ. The CDR3 reads CASSQQTGLYEQYF. As DNA, the CDR3 is TGCGCCAGCAGCCAACAGACAGGGCTCTACGAGCAGTACTTC.

The V call is TRBV2, the J call TRBJ2-2; D gene uncertain. CDR1 is SNHLY and CDR2 is FYNNEI in the germline V gene. The CDR3 has 15 residues. V lost 2 bases and J lost 0, with 7 bases in between. CDR3: CASSENGPNTGELFF. The CDR3 DNA reads TGTGCCAGCAGTGAAAACGGGCCGAACACCGGGGAGCTGTTTTTT.

The rearrangement links TRBV14 to TRBJ2-7; 7 bases map to TRBD1. CDR1 and CDR2 (germline): SGHDN, FVKESK. CDR3 length: 15 residues. V lost 1 base, J lost 4 bases, and 7 bases stayed unmatched. CDR3 DNA sequence: TGTGCCAGCAGCCAAGGGCAGGGGGTACAGTACGAGCAGTACTTC. Its protein is CASSQGQGVQYEQYF.

This chain links TRBV7-2 with TRBJ2-5; TRBD2 aligns across 8 bases. Germline trimming cut 5 bases from V and 1 base from J; bases unmatched to any gene: 9. Germline V lookup: CDR1 SGHTA, CDR2 FQGNSA. The CDR3 has 16 residues. The CDR3 DNA reads as TGTGCCAGCAGCCCTGGGGTAGCGGGGAGCCAAGAGACCCAGTACTTC. As protein: CASSPGVAGSQETQYF. The full variable domain, with the rest looked up from reference TRBV7-2 and TRBJ2-5, is GAGVSQSPSNKVTEKGKDVELRCDPISGHTALYWYRQSLGQGLEFLIYFQGNSAPDKSGLPSDRFSAERTGGSVSTLTIQRTQQEDSAVYLCASSPGVAGSQETQYFGPGTRLLVL.

The V call is TRBV20-1, the J call TRBJ1-2; D is undetermined. The CDR3 is 11 residues long. Germline V lookup: CDR1 DFQATT, CDR2 SNEGSKA (reference sequence). The germline V and J ends were trimmed by 6 bases and 4 bases, with 9 bases remaining between them. This CDR3 is CSANGVYGYTF. CDR3 DNA sequence: TGCAGTGCCAACGGCGTCTATGGCTACACCTTC.